This T cell receptor (beta chain) was recorded in a study of blood T cell dynamics during melanoma immunotherapy. Germline values: CDR1 ENHRY, CDR2 SYGVKD. This CDR3 region has 15 residues. V lost 4 bases, J lost 9 bases, and 11 bases stayed unmatched. Method: immunoSEQ multiplex PCR; TCRdb's copy keeps in-frame clones and lacks some. The profile shows several thousand clones, more than 65% of them singletons. As to time point: pre-treatment baseline. The chain joins TRBV10-3 to TRBJ1-1, with 10 bases aligning to TRBD1. Sequencing used blood, obtained from a patient treated with checkpoint blockade. The TCR originated in a human donor with melanoma. CDR3 residues: CAISGPGQGTTQAFF. The CDR3 DNA follows: TGTGCCATCAGTGGACCGGGACAGGGGACTACGCAAGCTTTCTTT.